Listed below are T cell receptor beta chains from one sample, sequenced in a study of spatial heterogeneity in lung cancer. One entry per CDR3 protein, called by TCRdb with MiXCR from the 5' RACE reads. This repertoire shows about 90,000 distinct CDR3 sequences, around 10% found once; its top ten account for roughly 7.2%. Sample: PBMCs, taken at surgery. The source of these receptors is a male donor with early-stage non-small cell lung cancer. Both conserved end residues are part of each CDR3. Fields, in order: clone size, D gene, CDR3 length, V gene, J gene, CDR3 protein, CDR3 DNA. The D gene is left open where the match is weak. Clone sizes are given selectively: once, few, many, or a class where the clone is expanded.

clone size: many
D gene: TRBD1
CDR3 length: 15
V gene: TRBV7-9
J gene: TRBJ1-3
CDR3 protein: CASSSTGGEGNTIYF
CDR3 DNA: TGTGCCAGCAGCTCCACAGGGGGCGAAGGAAACACCATATATTTT

clone size: NA
D gene: TRBD1
CDR3 length: 15
V gene: TRBV9
J gene: TRBJ2-1
CDR3 protein: CASSVATGGYNEQFF
CDR3 DNA: TGTGCCAGCAGCGTGGCGACAGGGGGCTACAATGAGCAGTTCTTC

clone size: few
D gene: NA
CDR3 length: 16
V gene: TRBV7-2
J gene: TRBJ1-5
CDR3 protein: CASSLAGVAGNQPQHF
CDR3 DNA: TGTGCCAGCAGCTTAGCGGGGGTGGCGGGCAATCAGCCCCAGCATTTT

clone size: many
D gene: TRBD1
CDR3 length: 14
V gene: TRBV18
J gene: TRBJ1-1
CDR3 protein: CASSPGTGPTEAFF
CDR3 DNA: TGTGCCAGCTCACCAGGGACAGGGCCCACTGAAGCTTTCTTT

clone size: few
D gene: TRBD2
CDR3 length: 15
V gene: TRBV3-1
J gene: TRBJ2-3
CDR3 protein: CASSQDLAGPDTQYF
CDR3 DNA: TGTGCCAGCAGCCAAGATTTAGCGGGGCCAGATACGCAGTATTTT

clone size: NA
D gene: NA
CDR3 length: 15
V gene: TRBV5-4
J gene: TRBJ2-5
CDR3 protein: CASSPDGGGQKTQYF
CDR3 DNA: TGTGCCAGCAGCCCTGACGGGGGCGGCCAAAAGACCCAGTACTTC

clone size: many
D gene: NA
CDR3 length: 12
V gene: TRBV3-1
J gene: TRBJ2-7
CDR3 protein: CASRADSYEQYF
CDR3 DNA: TGTGCCAGCAGAGCCGACAGCTACGAGCAGTACTTC

clone size: few
D gene: NA
CDR3 length: 10
V gene: TRBV29-1
J gene: TRBJ1-1
CDR3 protein: CSVGGTVAFF
CDR3 DNA: TGCAGCGTTGGAGGGACGGTGGCTTTCTTT

clone size: many
D gene: NA
CDR3 length: 16
V gene: TRBV20-1
J gene: TRBJ1-5
CDR3 protein: CSAFPDAEGSNQPQHF
CDR3 DNA: TGCAGTGCTTTCCCCGACGCCGAGGGTAGCAATCAGCCCCAGCATTTT

clone size: NA
D gene: TRBD2
CDR3 length: 15
V gene: TRBV10-3
J gene: TRBJ2-3
CDR3 protein: CAINAGGSRTDTQYF
CDR3 DNA: TGTGCCATCAATGCGGGCGGGAGTCGGACAGATACGCAGTATTTT

clone size: few
D gene: NA
CDR3 length: 16
V gene: TRBV28
J gene: TRBJ2-2
CDR3 protein: CASALPAGAQDRGLFF
CDR3 DNA: TGTGCCAGCGCCCTCCCGGCGGGGGCCCAGGATCGGGGGCTGTTTTTT

clone size: few
D gene: TRBD1
CDR3 length: 15
V gene: TRBV20-1
J gene: TRBJ1-5
CDR3 protein: CSARAGQGTNQPQHF
CDR3 DNA: TGCAGTGCTAGAGCCGGACAGGGGACCAATCAGCCCCAGCATTTT

clone size: NA
D gene: TRBD2
CDR3 length: 15
V gene: TRBV4-3
J gene: TRBJ2-3
CDR3 protein: CASSQSSGVTDTQYF
CDR3 DNA: TGCGCCAGCAGCCAATCTAGCGGGGTGACAGATACGCAGTATTTT

clone size: NA
D gene: TRBD1
CDR3 length: 16
V gene: TRBV11-2
J gene: TRBJ2-3
CDR3 protein: CASSSDGGQGDDTQYF
CDR3 DNA: TGTGCCAGCAGCTCGGATGGGGGACAGGGGGATGATACGCAGTATTTT

clone size: few
D gene: NA
CDR3 length: 14
V gene: TRBV11-1
J gene: TRBJ2-2
CDR3 protein: CASSLQMNTGELFF
CDR3 DNA: TGTGCCAGCAGCTTACAAATGAACACCGGGGAGCTGTTTTTT

clone size: NA
D gene: NA
CDR3 length: 13
V gene: TRBV20-1
J gene: TRBJ2-1
CDR3 protein: CSAWTTNMGEQFF
CDR3 DNA: TGCAGTGCTTGGACCACCAACATGGGTGAGCAGTTCTTC

clone size: many
D gene: NA
CDR3 length: 13
V gene: TRBV19
J gene: TRBJ2-1
CDR3 protein: CASSLGASDEQFF
CDR3 DNA: TGTGCCAGTAGCCTCGGGGCGAGCGATGAGCAGTTCTTC